This record concerns one TCR beta chain sequence. There are 11 residues in the CDR3. Germline V lookup: CDR1 MNHNY, CDR2 SVGAGI (reference sequence). The V and J ends lost 5 bases and 4 bases respectively, with 5 bases between them. This sample's treatment: around 19 received Ad26.COV2.S at low or high dose, single or two shots; several received placebo; per-sample allocation not given. Day 63 following the first vaccine or placebo injection was when the samples were taken. Ad26.COV2.S expressed prefusion-stabilized spike from the original Wuhan strain. The source of the sample is a study of Ad26.COV2.S vaccination and SARS-CoV-2 variants. The repertoire was sequenced with immunoSEQ multiplex PCR; TCRdb's copy has only in-frame clones and lacks some. The sample includes about 350,000 clones, 80% to 90% seen only once; the top ten take approximately 5%.

The sequenced sample was peripheral blood, obtained in a trial of Ad26.COV2.S vaccine versus placebo. The source is a person aged 18-60 years who received the Ad26.COV2.S COVID-19 vaccine or a placebo. V is TRBV6-6 and J is TRBJ1-2, with D uncertain. CDR3 protein: CASSDPYGYTF. CDR3 nucleotide sequence: TGTGCCAGCAGTGATCCCTATGGCTACACCTTC.